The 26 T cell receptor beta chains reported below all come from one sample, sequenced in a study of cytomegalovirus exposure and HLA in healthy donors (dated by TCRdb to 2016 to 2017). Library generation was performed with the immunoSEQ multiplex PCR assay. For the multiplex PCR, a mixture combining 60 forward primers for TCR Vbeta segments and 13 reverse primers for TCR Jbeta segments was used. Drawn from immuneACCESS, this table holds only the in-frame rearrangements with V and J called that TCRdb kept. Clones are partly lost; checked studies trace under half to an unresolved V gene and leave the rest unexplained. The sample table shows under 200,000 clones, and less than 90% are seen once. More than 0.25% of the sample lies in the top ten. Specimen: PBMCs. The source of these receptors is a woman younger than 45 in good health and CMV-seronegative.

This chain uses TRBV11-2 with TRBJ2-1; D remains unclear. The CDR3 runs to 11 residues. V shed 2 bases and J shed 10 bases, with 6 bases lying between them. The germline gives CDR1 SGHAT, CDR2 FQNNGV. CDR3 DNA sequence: TGTGCCAGCAGCTTAACCCGGGAGCAGTTCTTC. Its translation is CASSLTREQFF.

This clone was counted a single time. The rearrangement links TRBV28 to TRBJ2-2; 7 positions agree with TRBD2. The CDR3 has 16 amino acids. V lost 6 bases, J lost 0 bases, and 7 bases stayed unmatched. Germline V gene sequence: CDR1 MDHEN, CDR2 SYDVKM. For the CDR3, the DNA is TGTGCCAGCAGACTTACCGGGACTACGAACACCGGGGAGCTGTTTTTT. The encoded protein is CASRLTGTTNTGELFF.

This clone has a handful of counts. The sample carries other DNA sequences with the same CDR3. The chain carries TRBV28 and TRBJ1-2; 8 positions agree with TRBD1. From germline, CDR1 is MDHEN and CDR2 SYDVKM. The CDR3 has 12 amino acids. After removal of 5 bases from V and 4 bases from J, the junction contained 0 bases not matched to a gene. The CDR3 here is CASSDRGYGYTF. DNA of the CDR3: TGTGCCAGCAGTGACAGGGGCTATGGCTACACCTTC.

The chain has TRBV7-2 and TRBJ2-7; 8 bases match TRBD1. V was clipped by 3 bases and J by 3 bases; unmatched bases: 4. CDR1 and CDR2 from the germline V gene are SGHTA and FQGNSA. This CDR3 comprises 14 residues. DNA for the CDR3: TGTGCCAGCAGCTTGGGGACAGGCTTCTACGAGCAGTACTTC. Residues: CASSLGTGFYEQYF.

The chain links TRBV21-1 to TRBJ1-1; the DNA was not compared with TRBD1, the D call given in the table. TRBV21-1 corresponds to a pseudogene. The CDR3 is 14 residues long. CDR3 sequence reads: CASSIRPGWTEAFF. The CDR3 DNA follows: TGTGCCAGCAGCATTCGACCAGGGTGGACTGAAGCTTTCTTT.

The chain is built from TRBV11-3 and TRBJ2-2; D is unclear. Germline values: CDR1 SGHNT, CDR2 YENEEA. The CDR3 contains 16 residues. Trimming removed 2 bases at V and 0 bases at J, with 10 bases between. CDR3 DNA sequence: TGTGCCAGCAGCTTAAACGGTGGTTCGAACACCGGGGAGCTGTTTTTT. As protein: CASSLNGGSNTGELFF.

The CDR3 spells CASREDQETQYF. In nucleotides, the CDR3 is TGTGCCAGTAGAGAGGACCAAGAGACCCAGTACTTC. The chain uses TRBV19 and TRBJ2-5, with no clear D. Germline values: CDR1 LNHDA, CDR2 SQIVND (reference sequence). The V end lost 6 bases, the J end lost 0 bases, and 5 bases lay between the germline ends. This CDR3 contains 12 residues.

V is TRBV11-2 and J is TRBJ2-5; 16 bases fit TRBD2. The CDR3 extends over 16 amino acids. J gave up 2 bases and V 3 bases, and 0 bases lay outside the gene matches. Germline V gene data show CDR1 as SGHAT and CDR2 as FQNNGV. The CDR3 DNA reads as TGTGCCAGCAGCTTGGGACTAGCGGGGGGGCAAGAGACCCAGTACTTC. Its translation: CASSLGLAGGQETQYF.

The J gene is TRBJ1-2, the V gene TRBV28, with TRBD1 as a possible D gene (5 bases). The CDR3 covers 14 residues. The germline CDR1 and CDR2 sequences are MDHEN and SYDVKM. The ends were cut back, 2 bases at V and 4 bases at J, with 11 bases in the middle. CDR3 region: CASSLVRVSYGYTF. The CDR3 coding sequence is TGTGCCAGCAGTTTAGTCAGGGTGTCCTATGGCTACACCTTC.

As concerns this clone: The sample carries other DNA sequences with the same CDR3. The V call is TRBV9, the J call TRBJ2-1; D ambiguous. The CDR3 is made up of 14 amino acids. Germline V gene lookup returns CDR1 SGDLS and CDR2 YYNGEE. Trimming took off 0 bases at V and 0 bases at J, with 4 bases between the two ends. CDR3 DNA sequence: TGTGCCAGCAGCGTAGCCAGCTCCTACAATGAGCAGTTCTTC. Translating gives CASSVASSYNEQFF.

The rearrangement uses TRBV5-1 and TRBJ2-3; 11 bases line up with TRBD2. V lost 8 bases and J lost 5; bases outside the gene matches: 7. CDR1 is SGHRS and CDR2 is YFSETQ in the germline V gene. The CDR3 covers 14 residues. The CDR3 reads CASAGLAGQDTQYF. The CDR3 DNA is TGCGCCAGTGCAGGACTAGCGGGCCAAGATACGCAGTATTTT.

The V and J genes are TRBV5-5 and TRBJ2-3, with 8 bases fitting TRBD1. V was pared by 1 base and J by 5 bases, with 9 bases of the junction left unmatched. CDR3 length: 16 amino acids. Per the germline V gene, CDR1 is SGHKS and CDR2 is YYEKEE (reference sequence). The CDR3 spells CASSLSPQGAGDTQYF. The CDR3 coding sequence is TGTGCCAGCAGCTTGTCCCCCCAGGGGGCGGGAGATACGCAGTATTTT.

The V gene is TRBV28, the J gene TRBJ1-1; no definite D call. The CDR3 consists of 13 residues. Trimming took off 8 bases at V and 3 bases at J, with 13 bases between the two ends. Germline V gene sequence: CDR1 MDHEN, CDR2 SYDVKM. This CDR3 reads CASSREGDTEAFF. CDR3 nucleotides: TGTGCCAGCTCTAGGGAGGGTGACACTGAAGCTTTCTTT.

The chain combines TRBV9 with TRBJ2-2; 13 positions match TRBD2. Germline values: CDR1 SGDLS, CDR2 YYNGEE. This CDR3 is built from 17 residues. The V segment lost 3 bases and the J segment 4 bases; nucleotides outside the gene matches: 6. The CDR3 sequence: CASSAGLAGVLTGELFF. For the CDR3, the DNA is TGTGCCAGCAGCGCCGGACTAGCGGGAGTTCTCACCGGGGAGCTGTTTTTT.

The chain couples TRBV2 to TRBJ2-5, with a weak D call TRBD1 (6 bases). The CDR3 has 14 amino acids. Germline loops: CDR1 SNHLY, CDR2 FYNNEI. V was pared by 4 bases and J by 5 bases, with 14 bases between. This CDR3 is CASSVGGPGETQYF. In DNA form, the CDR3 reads TGTGCCAGCAGTGTAGGGGGTCCCGGCGAGACCCAGTACTTC.

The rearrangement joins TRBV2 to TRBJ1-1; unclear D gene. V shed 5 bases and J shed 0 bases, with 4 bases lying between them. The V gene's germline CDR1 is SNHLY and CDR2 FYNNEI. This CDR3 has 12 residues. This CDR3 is CASSSMNTEAFF. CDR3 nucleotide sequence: TGTGCCAGCAGTTCAATGAACACTGAAGCTTTCTTT.

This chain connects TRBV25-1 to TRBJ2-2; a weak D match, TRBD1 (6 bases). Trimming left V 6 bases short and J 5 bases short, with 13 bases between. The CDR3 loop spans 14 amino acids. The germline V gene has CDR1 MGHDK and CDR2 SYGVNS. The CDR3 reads CASSRTVFTGELFF. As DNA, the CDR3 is TGTGCCAGCAGCCGGACAGTCTTTACCGGGGAGCTGTTTTTT. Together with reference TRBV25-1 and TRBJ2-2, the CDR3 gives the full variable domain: EADIYQTPRYLVIGTGKKITLECSQTMGHDKMYWYQQDPGMELHLIHYSYGVNSTEKGDLSSESTVSRIRTEHFPLTLESARPSHTSQYLCASSRTVFTGELFFGEGSRLTVL.

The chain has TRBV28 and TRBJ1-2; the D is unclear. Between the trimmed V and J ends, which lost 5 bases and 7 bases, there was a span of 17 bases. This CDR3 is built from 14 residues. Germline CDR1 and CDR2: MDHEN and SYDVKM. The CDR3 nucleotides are TGTGCCAGCAGTCCAAACCATAACCCCAGTGGCTACACCTTC. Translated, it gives CASSPNHNPSGYTF.

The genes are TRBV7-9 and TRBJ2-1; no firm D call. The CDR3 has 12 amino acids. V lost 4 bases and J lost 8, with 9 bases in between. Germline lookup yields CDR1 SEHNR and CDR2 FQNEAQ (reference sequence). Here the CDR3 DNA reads TGTGCCAGCAGCTATGGCCTTTATGAGCAGTTCTTC. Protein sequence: CASSYGLYEQFF. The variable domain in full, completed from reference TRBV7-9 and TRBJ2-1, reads DTGVSQNPRHKITKRGQNVTFRCDPISEHNRLYWYRQTLGQGPEFLTYFQNEAQLEKSRLLSDRFSAERPKGSFSTLEIQRTEQGDSAMYLCASSYGLYEQFFGPGTRLTVL.

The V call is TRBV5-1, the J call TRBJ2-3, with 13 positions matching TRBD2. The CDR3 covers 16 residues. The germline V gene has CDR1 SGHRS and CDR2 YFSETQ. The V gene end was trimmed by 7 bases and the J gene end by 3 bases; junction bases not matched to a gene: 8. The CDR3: CASSLAGGPGTDTQYF. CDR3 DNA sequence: TGCGCCAGCTCACTAGCGGGAGGGCCGGGGACAGATACGCAGTATTTT.

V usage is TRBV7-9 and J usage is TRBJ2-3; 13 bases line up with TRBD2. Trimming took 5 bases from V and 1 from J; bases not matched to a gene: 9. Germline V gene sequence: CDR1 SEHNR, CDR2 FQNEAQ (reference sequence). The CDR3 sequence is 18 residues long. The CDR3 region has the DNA TGTGCCAGCAGCGACCCGGCACTAGCGGGAGGGCGCACAGATACGCAGTATTTT. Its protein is CASSDPALAGGRTDTQYF.

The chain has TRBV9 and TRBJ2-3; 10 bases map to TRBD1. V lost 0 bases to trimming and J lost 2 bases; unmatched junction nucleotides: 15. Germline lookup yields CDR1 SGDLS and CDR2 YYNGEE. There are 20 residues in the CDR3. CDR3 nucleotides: TGTGCCAGCAGCGTAGCTACCCTCGGCCTCGGGACAGGGGACACAGATACGCAGTATTTT. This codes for CASSVATLGLGTGDTDTQYF.

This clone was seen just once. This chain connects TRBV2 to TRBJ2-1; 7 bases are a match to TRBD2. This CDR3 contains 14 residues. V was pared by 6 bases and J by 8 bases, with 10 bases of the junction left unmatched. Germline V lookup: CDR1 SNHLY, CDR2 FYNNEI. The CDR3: CASSAGRQADEQFF. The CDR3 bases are TGTGCCAGCAGCGCCGGGAGGCAGGCGGATGAGCAGTTCTTC.

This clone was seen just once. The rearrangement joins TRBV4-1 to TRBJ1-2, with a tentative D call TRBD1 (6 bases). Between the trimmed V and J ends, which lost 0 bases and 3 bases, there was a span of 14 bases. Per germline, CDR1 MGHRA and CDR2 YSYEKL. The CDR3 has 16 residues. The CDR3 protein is CASSQDSATGHYGYTF. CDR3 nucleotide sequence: TGCGCCAGCAGCCAAGATTCGGCTACAGGGCACTATGGCTACACCTTC.

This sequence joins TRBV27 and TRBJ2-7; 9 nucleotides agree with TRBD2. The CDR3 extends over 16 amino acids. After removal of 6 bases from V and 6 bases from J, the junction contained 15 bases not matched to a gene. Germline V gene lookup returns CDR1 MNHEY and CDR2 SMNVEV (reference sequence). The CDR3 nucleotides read TGTGCCAGCAGCCCGAACTATAGCGGGGGACCATCCGAGCAGTACTTC. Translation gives CASSPNYSGGPSEQYF.

CDR3 loop: CASSQDRQRPYEQYF. Written as DNA, the CDR3 is TGTGCCAGCAGCCAAGATCGCCAACGCCCCTACGAGCAGTACTTC. The J gene is TRBJ2-5, the V gene TRBV4-2; D unclear. Gene TRBJ2-7 matches the end of the DNA better, so the J call may be wrong. The CDR3 extends over 15 amino acids. The germline V gene encodes CDR1 LGHNA and CDR2 YNFKEQ.